This T cell receptor beta chain originates from a study of siplizumab effects on memory and regulatory T cells. General study results and limits: Sequences that were alloreactive and traceable to unstimulated CD4+ memory cells were significantly reduced by siplizumab.

The CDR3 loop spans 14 amino acids. The V gene's germline CDR1 is ENHRY and CDR2 SYGVKD. The V end was cut by 3 bases, the J end by 2 bases, with 11 bases between. TCRdb's copy holds only in-frame clones and misses some; the assay was immunoSEQ multiplex PCR. The sample has tens of thousands of clones, just over 95% seen once. Points on this clone: Its antigen remains unidentified.

This chain connects TRBV10-3 to TRBJ2-7, with D possibly being TRBD2 (6 bases). Sequenced: naive CD8+ T cells sorted from blood. The origin of this receptor is a human donor in good health. CDR3 sequence: CAISEGGGAYEQYF. The CDR3 bases are TGTGCCATCAGTGAAGGTGGCGGGGCCTACGAGCAGTACTTC.